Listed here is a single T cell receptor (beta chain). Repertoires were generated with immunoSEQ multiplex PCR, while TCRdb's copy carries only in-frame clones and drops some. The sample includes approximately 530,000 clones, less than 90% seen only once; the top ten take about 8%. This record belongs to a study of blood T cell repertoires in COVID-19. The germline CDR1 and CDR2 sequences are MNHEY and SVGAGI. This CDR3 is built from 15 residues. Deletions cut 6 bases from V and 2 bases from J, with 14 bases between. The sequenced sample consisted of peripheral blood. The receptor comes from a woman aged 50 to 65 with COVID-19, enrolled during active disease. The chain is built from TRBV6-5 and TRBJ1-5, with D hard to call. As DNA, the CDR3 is TGTGCCAGCAGCCTATACTCCTTGGGCAATCAGCCCCAGCATTTT. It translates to CASSLYSLGNQPQHF.